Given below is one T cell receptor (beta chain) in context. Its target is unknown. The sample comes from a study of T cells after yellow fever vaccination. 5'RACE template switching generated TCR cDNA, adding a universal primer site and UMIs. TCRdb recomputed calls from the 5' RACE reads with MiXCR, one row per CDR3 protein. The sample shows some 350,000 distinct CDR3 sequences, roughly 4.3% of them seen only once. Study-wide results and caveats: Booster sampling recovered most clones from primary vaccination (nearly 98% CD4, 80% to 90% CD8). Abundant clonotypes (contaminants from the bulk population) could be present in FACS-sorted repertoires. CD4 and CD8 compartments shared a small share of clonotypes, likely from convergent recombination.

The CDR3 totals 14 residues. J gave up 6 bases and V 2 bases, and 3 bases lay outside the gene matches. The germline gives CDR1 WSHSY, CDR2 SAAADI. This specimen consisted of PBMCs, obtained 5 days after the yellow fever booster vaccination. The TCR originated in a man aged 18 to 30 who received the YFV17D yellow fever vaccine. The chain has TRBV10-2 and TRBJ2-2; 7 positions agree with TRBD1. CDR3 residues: CASSETGAAGELFF. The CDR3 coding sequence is TGCGCCAGCAGTGAGACAGGGGCGGCCGGGGAGCTGTTTTTT.